The 15 T cell receptor beta chains in this list originate from one sample, sequenced in a study of blood T cell repertoires in COVID-19. Assay used: immunoSEQ multiplex PCR; TCRdb lists only in-frame clones, some missing. The table lists approximately 99,000 clones, about 82% of them singletons, with 10% to 15% in the top ten. Sequenced material: peripheral blood. The receptors shown here come from a woman aged 60-70 years in a cohort sampled during active or convalescent COVID-19.

J is TRBJ1-2 and V is TRBV19, with D maybe TRBD1 (5 bases). V lost 6 bases to trimming and J lost 2 bases, with 16 bases between them. The germline CDR1 and CDR2 sequences are LNHDA and SQIVND (reference sequence). This CDR3 comprises 15 residues. CDR3: CASSAQGLGNYGYTF. The CDR3 region has the DNA TGTGCCAGTAGCGCCCAGGGACTAGGGAACTATGGCTACACCTTC.

V gene TRBV15 combines with J gene TRBJ2-7; D is possibly TRBD2 (6 bases). In germline, CDR1 is LNHNV, CDR2 YYDKDF (reference sequence). The ends were cut back, 3 bases at V and 0 bases at J, with 18 bases in the middle. The CDR3 runs to 17 residues. The CDR3 region is CATSSWRGLGSSYEQYF. For the CDR3, the DNA is TGTGCCACCAGCAGTTGGAGGGGCCTCGGGAGCTCCTACGAGCAGTACTTC.

This chain links TRBV7-3 with TRBJ2-1; D not resolved. CDR3 length: 15 residues. Trimming stripped 2 bases from V and 0 bases from J, with 8 bases between. Germline V gene data show CDR1 as SGHTA and CDR2 as FQGTGA. CDR3 bases: TGTGCCAGCAGCTTAGGAGCCCGCTCCTACAATGAGCAGTTCTTC. As protein: CASSLGARSYNEQFF.

This clone was detected only once. The chain joins TRBV30 to TRBJ1-6; possibly TRBD1 for D (6 bases). Germline CDR1 reads GTSNPN; CDR2 reads SVGIG (reference sequence). Trimming took off 3 bases at V and 6 bases at J, with 9 bases between the two ends. This CDR3 comprises 13 residues. The CDR3: CAWRDSGNSPLHF. In DNA, the CDR3 is TGTGCCTGGAGGGACAGCGGTAATTCACCCCTCCACTTT.

The chain is built from TRBV29-1 and TRBJ2-5, with TRBD1 as a possible D gene (5 bases). Germline loops: CDR1 SQVTM, CDR2 ANQGSEA. The CDR3 spans 12 residues. V lost 3 bases and J 5 bases, leaving 10 bases between the germline ends. CDR3 nucleotide sequence: TGCAGCGTTGAGTGGGGCACGGAGACCCAGTACTTC. Amino acids: CSVEWGTETQYF.

V is TRBV11-3 and J is TRBJ2-3; 9 bases match TRBD2. The CDR3 is 17 residues long. CDR1 and CDR2 from the germline V gene are SGHNT and YENEEA. V shed 5 bases and J 2 bases; nucleotides not matched to a gene: 11. CDR3 sequence (DNA): TGTGCCAGCAGCCCCGGAAAGGTAGCGGGAGACACAGATACGCAGTATTTT. This gives the protein CASSPGKVAGDTDTQYF.

The chain joins TRBV12-5 to TRBJ2-3, with 8 bases that match TRBD2. The CDR3 totals 15 residues. Per the germline V gene, CDR1 is LGHNT and CDR2 is FRNRAP. J was trimmed by 12 bases and V by 3 bases; bases with no gene match: 14. CDR3 DNA sequence: TGTGCTAGTGGTTTAGGGGCCCAAGAAGCGGGGGCCCAGTATTTT. Its protein is CASGLGAQEAGAQYF.

The chain has TRBV9 and TRBJ2-3; 8 bases line up with TRBD2. V was pared by 4 bases and J by 6 bases, with 19 bases of the junction left unmatched. Germline CDR1 is SGDLS and CDR2 is YYNGEE. The CDR3 contains 18 residues. The CDR3 protein is CASSPSPASGFKGDTQYF. For the CDR3, the DNA is TGTGCCAGCAGCCCGAGCCCGGCTAGCGGGTTTAAAGGGGATACGCAGTATTTT.

The V and J genes are TRBV7-8 and TRBJ1-1; D possibly corresponds to TRBD1 (5 bases). Germline V gene lookup returns CDR1 SGHVS and CDR2 FQNEAQ. The CDR3 loop spans 13 amino acids. Trimming stripped 1 base from V and 6 bases from J, with 9 bases between. The CDR3 DNA follows: TGTGCCAGCAGCTTAGGGGGCTGGGCTGAAGCTTTCTTT. This sequence encodes CASSLGGWAEAFF.

V and J are TRBV19 and TRBJ2-4; D is ambiguous. Per germline, CDR1 LNHDA and CDR2 SQIVND (reference sequence). Trimming shortened V by 0 bases and J by 4 bases, and 10 bases separated the two germline ends. CDR3 length: 15 amino acids. CDR3 sequence (DNA): TGTGCCAGTAGTATAGAGTTCGTCAGAAAAAACATTCAGTACTTC. This gives the protein CASSIEFVRKNIQYF.

The chain combines TRBV7-2 with TRBJ2-7, with TRBD2 matching 10 bases. The CDR3 runs to 15 residues. With 0 bases clipped from V and 4 bases from J, the junction kept 3 bases outside the gene matches. CDR1 and CDR2 from the germline V gene are SGHTA and FQGNSA. As DNA, the CDR3 is TGTGCCAGCAGCTTAGCCCTAGCGGGAGTATACGAGCAGTACTTC. Translating it yields CASSLALAGVYEQYF.

The rearrangement uses TRBV3-1 (or the pseudogene TRBV3-2) and TRBJ2-7; 9 bases map to TRBD1. The CDR3 spans 14 residues. Germline V CDR1 and CDR2: LGHDT, YNNKEL (reference sequence). V lost 4 bases and J lost 5; bases outside the gene matches: 6. CDR3 protein: CASSPRQGEHEQYF. For the CDR3, the DNA is TGTGCCAGCAGCCCCCGACAGGGGGAGCACGAGCAGTACTTC.

This clone was detected only once. The gene calls are TRBV18 and TRBJ1-4; 12 bases agree with TRBD1. V dropped 5 bases and J dropped 8; count of bases not matched to a gene: 6. This CDR3 region has 15 residues. CDR1 and CDR2 (germline): KGHSH, LQKENI. The CDR3 sequence: CASSESGTGGEKLFF. Here the CDR3 DNA reads TGTGCCAGCTCAGAATCCGGGACAGGGGGCGAAAAACTGTTTTTT.

This chain joins TRBV6-5 and TRBJ1-2, with a weak D call TRBD1 (5 bases). Germline lookup yields CDR1 MNHEY and CDR2 SVGAGI. The V end lost 2 bases, the J end lost 8 bases, and 18 bases lay between the germline ends. The CDR3 contains 15 residues. CDR3 in DNA: TGTGCCAGCAGTTACCTGGGGGGGACGCCAAAGGGCTACACCTTC. Its protein product is CASSYLGGTPKGYTF.

The chain carries TRBV27 and TRBJ2-2; 9 nucleotides agree with TRBD2. The CDR3 loop spans 16 amino acids. Germline V CDR1 and CDR2: MNHEY, SMNVEV (reference sequence). J gave up 1 base and V 6 bases, and 6 bases lay outside the gene matches. CDR3: CASRVRLAENTGELFF. Here the CDR3 DNA reads TGTGCCAGCAGGGTAAGACTAGCGGAGAACACCGGGGAGCTGTTTTTT.